Below, one T cell receptor (beta chain) is given with its context. This record comes from a study of T-cell reconstitution after alpha-beta-depleted transplantation in children. The V gene end was trimmed by 7 bases and the J gene end by 4 bases; junction bases not matched to a gene: 7. Germline V lookup: CDR1 SQVTM, CDR2 ANQGSEA. The CDR3 runs 15 residues. TCRbeta library preparation incorporated unique molecular identifiers. TCRdb processed the PCR reads anew with MiXCR; each CDR3 protein has one entry. The data contain a few hundred thousand distinct CDR3 sequences, over 9% of them singletons. The TCR sequence derives from a human donor who donated a stem cell graft to a child with acute lymphoblastic leukemia. This specimen consisted of PBMCs from the stem cell graft donor, obtained from the stem cell graft. V and J are TRBV29-1 and TRBJ2-2, with TRBD2 matching 12 bases. CDR3 sequence (DNA): TGCAGCGGGGTACTAGCGGGAGGCTTCACCGGGGAGCTGTTTTTT. This sequence encodes CSGVLAGGFTGELFF.